One T cell receptor beta chain is described in this entry. Antigen specificity is unknown. Assay: immunoSEQ multiplex PCR; the TCRdb copy retains only in-frame clones and omits some. The sample holds a few hundred thousand clones, nearly 90% seen once. This CDR3 comprises 15 residues. Trimming took off 1 base at V and 8 bases at J, with 17 bases between the two ends. Germline lookup yields CDR1 SNHLY and CDR2 FYNNEI. The entry originates in a study of cytomegalovirus exposure and HLA in healthy donors. Study-wide background: In a later analysis, the 100 to 150 validation repertoires were reported to have used the same platform as the approximately 620 first-cohort repertoires. The study, taken as a whole, reports: The listing of 150 or so TCR beta chains classed them as cytomegalovirus-associated. Reported results showed that the classifier diagnosed cytomegalovirus status with high specificity and sensitivity. That first-cohort TCR clusters tended to co-occur in the approximately 120 validation repertoires was found in a later analysis.

The origin of this receptor is a woman younger than 30 in good health and CMV-seronegative. Material for sequencing was PBMCs. The chain is built from TRBV2 and TRBJ1-2, with D possibly TRBD1 on 5 matching bases. In nucleotides, the CDR3 is TGTGCCAGCAGTGAAGGGGGCGGCCGGACTAGCGGCTACACCTTC. Protein: CASSEGGGRTSGYTF.